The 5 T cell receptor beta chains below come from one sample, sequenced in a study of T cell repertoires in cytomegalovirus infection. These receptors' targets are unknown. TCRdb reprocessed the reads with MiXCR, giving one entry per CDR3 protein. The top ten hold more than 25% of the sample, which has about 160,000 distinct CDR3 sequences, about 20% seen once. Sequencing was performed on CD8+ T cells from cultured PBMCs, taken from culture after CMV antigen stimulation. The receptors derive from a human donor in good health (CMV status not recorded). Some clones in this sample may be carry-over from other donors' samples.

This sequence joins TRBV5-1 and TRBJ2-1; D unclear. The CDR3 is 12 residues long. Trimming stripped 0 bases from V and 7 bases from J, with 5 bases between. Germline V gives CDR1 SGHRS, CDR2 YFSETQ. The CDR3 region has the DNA TGCGCCAGCAGCTTGGTTACTAATGAGCAGTTCTTC. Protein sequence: CASSLVTNEQFF. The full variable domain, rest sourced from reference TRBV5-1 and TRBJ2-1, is KAGVTQTPRYLIKTRGQQVTLSCSPISGHRSVSWYQQTPGQGLQFLFEYFSETQRNKGNFPGRFSGRQFSNSRSEMNVSTLELGDSALYLCASSLVTNEQFFGPGTRLTVL.

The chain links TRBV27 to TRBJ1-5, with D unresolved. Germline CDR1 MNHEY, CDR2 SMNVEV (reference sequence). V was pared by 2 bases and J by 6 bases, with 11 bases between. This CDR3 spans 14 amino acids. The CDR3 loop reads CASSLDALGQPQHF. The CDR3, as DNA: TGTGCCAGCAGTTTAGACGCCCTCGGTCAGCCCCAGCATTTT.

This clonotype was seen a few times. The CDR3 DNA follows: TGTGCCAGCAGTTTAGTAGCTCCCCACGAGCAGTACTTC. Its translation is CASSLVAPHEQYF. The genes are TRBV12-3 or TRBV12-4 and TRBJ2-7; D remains unclear. Trimming left V 1 base short and J 5 bases short, with 9 bases between. The CDR3 loop spans 13 amino acids.

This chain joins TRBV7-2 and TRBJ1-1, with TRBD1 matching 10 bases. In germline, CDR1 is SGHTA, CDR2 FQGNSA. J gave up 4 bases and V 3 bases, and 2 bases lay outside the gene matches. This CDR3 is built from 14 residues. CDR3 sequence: CASSFDRGPTEAFF. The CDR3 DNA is TGTGCCAGCAGCTTCGACAGGGGGCCCACTGAAGCTTTCTTT.

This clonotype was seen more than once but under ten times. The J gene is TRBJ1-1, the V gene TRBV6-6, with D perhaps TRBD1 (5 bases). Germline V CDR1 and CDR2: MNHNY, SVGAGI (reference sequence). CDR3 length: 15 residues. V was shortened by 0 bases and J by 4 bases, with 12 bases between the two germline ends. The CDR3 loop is CASSYSRGRSTEAFF. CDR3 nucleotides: TGTGCCAGCAGTTACTCACGGGGGAGGTCCACTGAAGCTTTCTTT.